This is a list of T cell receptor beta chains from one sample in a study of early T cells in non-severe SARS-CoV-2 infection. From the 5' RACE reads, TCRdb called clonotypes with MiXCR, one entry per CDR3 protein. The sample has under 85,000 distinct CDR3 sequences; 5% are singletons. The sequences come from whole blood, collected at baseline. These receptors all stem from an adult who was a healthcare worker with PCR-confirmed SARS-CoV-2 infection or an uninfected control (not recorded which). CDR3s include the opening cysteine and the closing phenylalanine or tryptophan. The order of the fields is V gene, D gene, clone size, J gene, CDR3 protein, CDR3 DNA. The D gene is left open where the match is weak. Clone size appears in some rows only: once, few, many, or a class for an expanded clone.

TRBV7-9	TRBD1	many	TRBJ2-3	CASINFRGPGTDTQYF	TGTGCCAGCATCAACTTCAGGGGGCCTGGCACAGATACGCAGTATTTT
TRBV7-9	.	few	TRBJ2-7	CASSLGMTTYEQYF	TGTGCCAGCAGCTTAGGGATGACTACCTACGAGCAGTACTTC
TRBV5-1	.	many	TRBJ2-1	CASSLTGRLTYNEQFF	TGCGCCAGCAGCTTGACAGGGCGCCTAACCTACAATGAGCAGTTCTTC
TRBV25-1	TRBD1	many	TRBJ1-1	CASSAGTGKRTEAFF	TGTGCCAGCAGCGCCGGGACAGGGAAGCGCACTGAAGCTTTCTTT
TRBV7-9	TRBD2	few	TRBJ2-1	CASSSTVAGTSGYNEQFF	TGTGCCAGCAGCTCGACGGTGGCCGGGACTAGCGGATACAATGAGCAGTTCTTC
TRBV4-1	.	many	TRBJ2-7	CASSQIKWGRGTYEQYF	TGCGCCAGCAGCCAAATCAAATGGGGAAGGGGGACCTACGAGCAGTACTTC
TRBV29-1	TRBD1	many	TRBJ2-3	CSVERRQGDPDTQYF	TGCAGCGTTGAACGAAGACAGGGGGACCCAGATACGCAGTATTTT
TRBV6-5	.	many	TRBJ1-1	CASKRGGGTEAFF	TGTGCCAGCAAGAGAGGGGGGGGCACTGAAGCTTTCTTT
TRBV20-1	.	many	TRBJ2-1	CSARDPQGGNQEQFF	TGCAGTGCTAGAGATCCCCAGGGGGGCAACCAGGAGCAGTTCTTC
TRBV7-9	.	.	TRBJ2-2	CASSLADLRTGELFF	TGTGCCAGCAGCTTAGCCGACCTAAGGACCGGGGAGCTGTTTTTT
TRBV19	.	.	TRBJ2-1	CASSRLREQFF	TGTGCCAGTAGTCGCCTGCGGGAGCAGTTCTTC
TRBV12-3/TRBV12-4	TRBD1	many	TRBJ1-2	CASSADGTGYGYTF	TGTGCCAGCAGTGCCGACGGGACAGGGTATGGCTACACCTTC
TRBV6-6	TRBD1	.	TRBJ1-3	CASSYGQGAKGNTIYF	TGTGCCAGCAGTTATGGGCAGGGGGCCAAGGGAAACACCATATATTTT
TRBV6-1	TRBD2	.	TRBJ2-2	CASSEAVGRGTGELFF	TGTGCCAGCAGTGAAGCGGTAGGGAGGGGCACCGGGGAGCTGTTTTTT
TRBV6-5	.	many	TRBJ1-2	CASSWSQIYGYTF	TGTGCCAGCAGTTGGAGCCAAATCTATGGCTACACCTTC
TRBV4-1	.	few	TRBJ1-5	CASSQVGRPGGNQPQHF	TGCGCCAGCAGCCAAGTTGGCCGGCCAGGGGGCAATCAGCCCCAGCATTTT
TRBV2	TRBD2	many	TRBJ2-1	CASSGGTSGRGNEQFF	TGTGCCAGCAGCGGCGGGACTAGCGGGAGGGGGAATGAGCAGTTCTTC
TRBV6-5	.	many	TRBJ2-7	CASWGRRGNQSYEQYF	TGTGCCAGCTGGGGAAGGAGGGGGAATCAGTCCTACGAGCAGTACTTC
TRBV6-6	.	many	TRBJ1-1	CASSISGLRGGEAFF	TGTGCCAGCAGCATATCCGGGCTCCGGGGAGGTGAAGCTTTCTTT
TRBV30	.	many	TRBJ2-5	CAWSTRGTDRYF	TGTGCCTGGAGTACGAGGGGGACGGACCGGTACTTC
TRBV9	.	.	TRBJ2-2	CASSVDTNFGELFF	TGTGCCAGCAGCGTAGACACGAATTTTGGGGAGCTGTTTTTT
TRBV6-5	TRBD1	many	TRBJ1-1	CASTAGQVNTEVFF	TGTGCCAGCACCGCGGGACAGGTGAACACTGAAGTTTTCTTT
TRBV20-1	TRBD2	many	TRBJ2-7	CSARTSGSYAQYF	TGCAGTGCCCGGACTAGCGGGAGTTATGCGCAGTACTTC
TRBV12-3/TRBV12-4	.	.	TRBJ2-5	CASSFRVGGRETQYF	TGTGCCAGCAGTTTTCGGGTGGGAGGCCGAGAGACCCAGTACTTC
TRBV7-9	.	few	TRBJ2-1	CASPGTSYNEQFF	TGTGCCAGCCCCGGGACCTCCTACAATGAGCAGTTCTTC
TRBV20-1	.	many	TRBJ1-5	CSARRQSNQPQHF	TGCAGTGCTAGACGCCAGTCTAATCAGCCCCAGCATTTT
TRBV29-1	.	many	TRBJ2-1	CSVEDGASSYNEQFF	TGCAGCGTTGAAGATGGTGCTAGTTCCTACAATGAGCAGTTCTTC
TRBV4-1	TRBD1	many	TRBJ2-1	CASSHGPGQGNNEQFF	TGCGCCAGCAGCCACGGCCCGGGACAGGGGAACAATGAGCAGTTCTTC
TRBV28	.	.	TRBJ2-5	CASSVVAAWGTQYF	TGTGCCAGCAGCGTGGTAGCGGCCTGGGGGACCCAGTACTTC
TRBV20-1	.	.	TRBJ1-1	CSVPTGNTEAFF	TGCAGTGTCCCGACAGGGAACACTGAAGCTTTCTTT
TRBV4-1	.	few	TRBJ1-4	CASSRSPDVEKLFF	TGCGCCAGCAGCCGATCCCCGGACGTTGAAAAACTGTTTTTT
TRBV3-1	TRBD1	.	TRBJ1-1	CASTDRGGTEAFF	TGTGCCAGCACCGACAGGGGAGGGACTGAAGCTTTCTTT
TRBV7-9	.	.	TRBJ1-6	CASSLGRGVSPLHF	TGTGCCAGCAGCTTAGGCAGAGGCGTCTCACCCCTCCACTTT
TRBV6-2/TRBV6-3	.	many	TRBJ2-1	CASSYEGQSYNEQFF	TGTGCCAGCAGTTACGAGGGACAATCCTACAATGAGCAGTTCTTC
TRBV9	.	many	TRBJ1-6	CASSGTALHF	TGTGCCAGCAGCGGGACGGCCCTCCACTTT
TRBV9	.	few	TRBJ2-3	CASSSTVEDTQYF	TGTGCCAGCAGCTCTACCGTGGAGGATACGCAGTATTTT
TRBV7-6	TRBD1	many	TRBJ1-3	CASSFTGGWPSGNTIYF	TGTGCCAGCAGCTTTACAGGGGGCTGGCCCTCTGGAAACACCATATATTTT
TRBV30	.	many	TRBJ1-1	CAWSPGLNTEAFF	TGTGCCTGGAGCCCGGGACTGAACACTGAAGCTTTCTTT
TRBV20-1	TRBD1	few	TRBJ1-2	CSARGGQSDGYTF	TGCAGTGCTAGAGGGGGACAGAGCGACGGCTACACCTTC
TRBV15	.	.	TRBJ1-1	CATSRDPALAHEAFF	TGTGCCACCAGCAGAGATCCTGCCTTGGCACATGAAGCTTTCTTT
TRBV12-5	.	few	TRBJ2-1	CASGLYADGNEQFF	TGTGCTAGTGGTTTGTACGCTGACGGAAATGAGCAGTTCTTC
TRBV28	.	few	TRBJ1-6	CASSFGNSPLHF	TGTGCCAGCAGTTTCGGCAATTCACCCCTCCACTTT
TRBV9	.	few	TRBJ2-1	CASSAGFPNEQFF	TGTGCCAGCAGCGCAGGGTTCCCCAATGAGCAGTTCTTC
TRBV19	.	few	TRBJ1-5	CASSILGYDQPQHF	TGTGCCAGTAGTATACTGGGGTATGATCAGCCCCAGCATTTT
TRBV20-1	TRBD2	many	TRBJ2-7	CRAAGVDYEQYF	TGCAGGGCGGCGGGGGTAGACTACGAGCAGTACTTC
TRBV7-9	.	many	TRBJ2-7	CASSEAGTYEQYF	TGTGCCAGCAGCGAGGCAGGGACCTACGAGCAGTACTTC
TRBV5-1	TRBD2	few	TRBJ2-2	CASRETPTSGIIGELFF	TGCGCCAGCAGGGAGACCCCGACTAGCGGGATTATCGGGGAGCTGTTTTTT
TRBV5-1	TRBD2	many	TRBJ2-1	CASSLWAGVEQNNEQFF	TGCGCCAGCAGCTTGTGGGCGGGAGTGGAGCAAAACAATGAGCAGTTCTTC
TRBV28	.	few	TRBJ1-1	CASRRQEGVTEAFF	TGTGCCAGCAGGCGACAGGAGGGGGTGACTGAAGCTTTCTTT
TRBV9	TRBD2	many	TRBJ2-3	CASSVPPSGKTDTQYF	TGTGCCAGCAGCGTTCCCCCTAGCGGGAAGACAGATACGCAGTATTTT
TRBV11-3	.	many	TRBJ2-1	CASSPGFSYNEQFF	TGTGCCAGCAGCCCCGGCTTCAGCTACAATGAGCAGTTCTTC
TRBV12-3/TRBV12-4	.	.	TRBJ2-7	CASSFSGIEQYF	TGTGCCAGCAGTTTCAGCGGTATCGAGCAGTACTTC
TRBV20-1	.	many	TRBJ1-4	CSATFFTGGKLFF	TGCAGTGCTACGTTCTTTACAGGAGGAAAACTGTTTTTT
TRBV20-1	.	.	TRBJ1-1	CSAKEAFF	TGCAGTGCTAAAGAAGCTTTCTTT